What follows are 20 T cell receptor beta chains derived from one specimen sequenced in a study of patients and donors after allogeneic stem cell transplantation. MiXCR, run by TCRdb on the RT-PCR reads, gives a single entry per CDR3 protein. Among 65,000 to 80,000 distinct CDR3 sequences listed, about a quarter were seen once. Specimen: blood, either unsorted or a sorted T cell fraction (not recorded which). Receptors were obtained from a human donor who was either an allogeneic HSCT recipient or a stem cell or donor lymphocyte infusion donor (not recorded which). It is not recorded whose cells these are; they may come from a transplant donor.

The chain recombines TRBV7-6 with TRBJ1-6; 8 bases are a match to TRBD1. Germline CDR1 and CDR2: SGHVS and FNYEAQ. CDR3 length: 15 residues. V dropped 3 bases and J dropped 10; count of bases not matched to a gene: 8. CDR3: CASSFGQGGDSPLHF. The DNA of the CDR3 is TGTGCCAGCAGCTTTGGACAGGGCGGTGACTCACCCCTCCACTTT.

The chain employs TRBV7-9 and TRBJ1-2; D is unresolved. CDR1 and CDR2 (germline): SEHNR, FQNEAQ (reference sequence). This CDR3 comprises 13 residues. V lost 2 bases to trimming and J lost 8 bases, with 12 bases between them. This CDR3 is CASSLSMVGGYTF. In nucleotides, the CDR3 is TGTGCCAGCAGCTTAAGCATGGTCGGCGGCTACACCTTC.

J is TRBJ2-1 and V is TRBV11-3; 10 bases line up with TRBD2. This CDR3 is built from 15 residues. CDR1 is SGHNT and CDR2 is YENEEA in the germline V gene. V lost 6 bases and J lost 14; bases outside the gene matches: 16. CDR3 coding DNA: TGTGCCAGCAGTCCTGGACTAGCGGTTCACAGGGAGGAGTTCTTC. The encoded protein is CASSPGLAVHREEFF.

This clonotype was counted ten times or more. V gene TRBV7-9 combines with J gene TRBJ2-7; TRBD2 is a possible D gene (7 bases). The CDR3 consists of 18 residues. V gave up 5 bases and J gave up 0 bases, with 23 bases separating them. Germline values: CDR1 SEHNR, CDR2 FQNEAQ (reference sequence). CDR3: CASSPAGARAEISYEQYF. DNA for the CDR3: TGTGCCAGCAGCCCCGCGGGGGCTAGGGCGGAGATCTCCTACGAGCAGTACTTC.

Worth noting for this clonotype: A much larger clone lies a single base off, so this may be a read error. The chain has TRBV5-1 and TRBJ2-3, with D perhaps TRBD2 (6 bases). Deletions cut 6 bases from V and 4 bases from J, with 15 bases between. Per the germline V gene, CDR1 is SGHRS and CDR2 is YFSETQ. CDR3 length: 14 residues. DNA of the CDR3: TGCGCCAGCATCTCTAGACTAGACCCAGATACGCAGTATTTT. It encodes CASISRLDPDTQYF.

The V and J genes are TRBV7-3 and TRBJ2-5; TRBD2 matches 14 bases. The CDR3 consists of 17 residues. V dropped 4 bases and J dropped 3; count of bases not matched to a gene: 7. Germline CDR1 is SGHTA and CDR2 is FQGTGA. The CDR3 loop is CASSSPRLAGGKETQYF. The CDR3 DNA sequence: TGTGCCAGCAGCTCCCCCCGACTAGCGGGGGGGAAAGAGACCCAGTACTTC.

The chain combines TRBV2 with TRBJ1-1; no clear D gene. Trimming took off 1 base at V and 0 bases at J, with 9 bases between the two ends. The CDR3 runs to 15 residues. Germline CDR1 and CDR2: SNHLY and FYNNEI. The CDR3 is CASSEEAFMNTEAFF. The CDR3 nucleotides are TGTGCCAGCAGTGAAGAGGCCTTCATGAACACTGAAGCTTTCTTT.

The chain employs TRBV29-1 and TRBJ2-5, with 8 bases that match TRBD2. This CDR3 spans 15 amino acids. Germline CDR1 reads SQVTM; CDR2 reads ANQGSEA. The V gene end was trimmed by 7 bases and the J gene end by 0 bases; junction bases not matched to a gene: 10. This CDR3 reads CSAPFAGGHQETQYF. The CDR3 DNA is TGCAGCGCCCCCTTTGCGGGGGGCCACCAAGAGACCCAGTACTTC.

The chain employs TRBV19 and TRBJ2-7; D may be TRBD1 (6 bases). Per germline, CDR1 LNHDA and CDR2 SQIVND (reference sequence). V gave up 2 bases and J gave up 6 bases, with 14 bases separating them. The CDR3 consists of 14 residues. Here the CDR3 DNA reads TGTGCCAGTAGTATATTGGGGCAGGGGAGCGAGCAGTACTTC. Protein product: CASSILGQGSEQYF.

The chain links TRBV20-1 to TRBJ2-7; 7 bases are shared with TRBD2. Germline CDR1 and CDR2: DFQATT and SNEGSKA (reference sequence). CDR3 size: 16 residues. V lost 0 bases, J lost 3 bases, and 11 bases stayed unmatched. In nucleotides, the CDR3 is TGCAGTGCTAGAGATCCCCGAGCGGGGAAACACTACGAGCAGTACTTC. This encodes CSARDPRAGKHYEQYF.

This clonotype was seen a few times. The chain couples TRBV6-6 to TRBJ2-5; D could derive from TRBD1 or TRBD2 (5 bases each). This CDR3 has 15 residues. Per germline, CDR1 MNHNY and CDR2 SVGAGI (reference sequence). Trimming took off 4 bases at V and 5 bases at J, with 17 bases between the two ends. The CDR3 spells CASSSIGAHIETQYF. DNA of the CDR3: TGTGCCAGCAGTTCAATCGGGGCACACATCGAGACCCAGTACTTC.

The genes are TRBV7-6 and TRBJ1-2, with a weak D call TRBD1 (6 bases). Germline assignment: CDR1 SGHVS and CDR2 FNYEAQ. Trimming cost V 1 base and J 5 bases, with 8 bases left between them. This CDR3 has 13 residues. The CDR3 sequence: CASSLGQDYGYTF. In DNA, the CDR3 is TGTGCCAGCAGCTTAGGACAGGATTATGGCTACACCTTC.

The J gene is TRBJ1-6, the V gene TRBV5-1; a weak D match, TRBD1 (6 bases). The CDR3 extends over 15 amino acids. The V and J ends lost 0 bases and 8 bases respectively, with 12 bases between them. CDR1 SGHRS and CDR2 YFSETQ come from the germline V gene. CDR3 region: CASSLDGGHDSPLHF. The CDR3 nucleotides read TGCGCCAGCAGCTTGGATGGGGGGCATGATTCACCCCTCCACTTT.

This clonotype has more than one count but fewer than ten. V usage is TRBV18 and J usage is TRBJ1-1, with 7 bases fitting TRBD1. Germline V gives CDR1 KGHSH, CDR2 LQKENI. The CDR3 is made up of 13 amino acids. The trim removed 5 bases at V and 7 bases at J, leaving 7 bases unmatched. The CDR3 DNA reads as TGTGCCAGCTCAGCGACAGGGAATGGTGAAGCTTTCTTT. Encoded protein: CASSATGNGEAFF.

This clonotype was found a few times. The chain carries TRBV5-1 and TRBJ2-7; TRBD1 agrees at 7 bases. J was trimmed by 2 bases and V by 4 bases; bases with no gene match: 6. Looked up from germline, CDR1 is SGHRS and CDR2 is YFSETQ. CDR3 length equals 14 residues. CDR3 coding DNA: TGCGCCAGCAGCAGGGGGACAGCAGCCTACGAGCAGTACTTC. Amino acids: CASSRGTAAYEQYF.

The rearrangement uses TRBV7-9 and TRBJ1-1, with D unclear. CDR3 length equals 12 residues. Germline V gene lookup returns CDR1 SEHNR and CDR2 FQNEAQ (reference sequence). Trimming left V 0 bases short and J 5 bases short, with 4 bases between. CDR3 in amino acids: CASSLALTEAFF. Written as DNA, the CDR3 is TGTGCCAGCAGCTTAGCCCTGACTGAAGCTTTCTTT.

This clonotype showed up just a few times. This chain links TRBV29-1 with TRBJ1-5; perhaps TRBD1 as D (5 bases). V shed 4 bases and J shed 2 bases, with 15 bases lying between them. Looked up from germline, CDR1 is SQVTM and CDR2 is ANQGSEA. This CDR3 has 15 amino acids. The CDR3 reads CSVVGEGGGNQPQHF. As DNA, the CDR3 is TGCAGCGTTGTGGGGGAAGGAGGAGGCAATCAGCCCCAGCATTTT. The full variable domain, completed using reference TRBV29-1 and TRBJ1-5, is SAVISQKPSRDICQRGTSLTIQCQVDSQVTMMFWYRQQPGQSLTLIATANQGSEATYESGFVIDKFPISRPNLTFSTLTVSNMSPEDSSIYLCSVVGEGGGNQPQHFGDGTRLSIL.

This clonotype was seen only a few times. CDR3 in DNA: TGTGCTAGTGGTTCCCGACAGACCTACGAGCAGTACTTC. This gives the protein CASGSRQTYEQYF. The genes are TRBV12-5 and TRBJ2-7; tentative D call: TRBD1 (5 bases). Germline V gene lookup returns CDR1 LGHNT and CDR2 FRNRAP. The CDR3 is made up of 13 amino acids. The V end lost 4 bases, the J end lost 2 bases, and 9 bases lay between the germline ends. The full variable domain, in which reference TRBV12-5 and TRBJ2-7 provide the parts outside the CDR3, is DARVTQTPRHKVTEMGQEVTMRCQPILGHNTVFWYRQTMMQGLELLAYFRNRAPLDDSGMPKDRFSAEMPDATLATLKIQPSEPRDSAVYFCASGSRQTYEQYFGPGTRLTVT.

Written as DNA, the CDR3 is TGTGCCAGCAGTTACGGGAGATCCGTATCCACAGATACGCAGTATTTT. Translating it yields CASSYGRSVSTDTQYF. The chain couples TRBV6-6 to TRBJ2-3; a possible D gene is TRBD2 (5 bases). V was cut by 2 bases and J by 2 bases, with 14 bases left in between. The germline CDR1 and CDR2 sequences are MNHNY and SVGAGI (reference sequence). The CDR3 loop spans 16 amino acids.

The chain uses TRBV12-3 or TRBV12-4 and TRBJ2-1; unclear D gene. CDR3 length: 15 residues. Deletions cut 6 bases from V and 3 bases from J, with 15 bases between. The CDR3 sequence: CASSHGRVFYNEQFF. As DNA, the CDR3 is TGTGCCAGCAGCCATGGACGAGTATTCTACAATGAGCAGTTCTTC.